These 19 T cell receptor beta chains were all obtained from the same sample, sequenced in a study of beta chain features in type 1 diabetes. The sequenced template was cDNA made from the entire isolated RNA. Generated by immunoSEQ multiplex PCR, the TCRdb table keeps only in-frame clones and is missing some. The sample lists roughly 450,000 clones, more than 11% occurring once. The specimen sequenced was naive CD4+ T cells from blood. These receptors were obtained from a man aged 30 to 45 in good health.

The chain joins TRBV7-2 to TRBJ2-3; TRBD2 agrees at 14 bases. The junction had 9 bases not matched to a gene; V was cut back by 5 bases and J by 5 bases. The CDR3 is 17 amino acids. The germline gives CDR1 SGHTA, CDR2 FQGNSA. CDR3 loop: CASSLGLAGEPIDTQYF. The DNA for the CDR3 is TGTGCCAGCAGCCTGGGACTAGCGGGAGAACCAATAGATACGCAGTATTTT.

This sequence joins TRBV7-7 and TRBJ2-5; 8 nucleotides agree with TRBD1. V dropped 5 bases and J dropped 5; count of bases not matched to a gene: 4. The CDR3 spans 13 residues. CDR1 and CDR2 (germline): SSHAT, FNYEAQ (reference sequence). The CDR3 coding sequence is TGTGCCAGCAGCCGAAACAGGGGGGAGACCCAGTACTTC. Translation: CASSRNRGETQYF.

This chain links TRBV7-2 with TRBJ2-7; D gene ambiguous. Germline CDR1 is SGHTA and CDR2 is FQGNSA. The CDR3 loop spans 12 amino acids. Trimming shortened V by 5 bases and J by 5 bases, and 10 bases separated the two germline ends. The CDR3 region is CASSAAIHEQYF. The CDR3 DNA reads as TGTGCCAGCAGCGCAGCAATCCACGAGCAGTACTTC.

This clone was seen a few times. The chain carries TRBV18 and TRBJ1-4; the D is unclear. The CDR3 covers 13 residues. V was pared by 1 base and J by 8 bases, with 8 bases between. From germline, CDR1 is KGHSH and CDR2 LQKENI. CDR3 nucleotides: TGTGCCAGCTCACCACAGCGGAACGAAAAACTGTTTTTT. Encoded protein: CASSPQRNEKLFF.

A few counts support this clone. V gene TRBV5-4 combines with J gene TRBJ2-3, with 7 bases aligning to TRBD1. V was pared by 4 bases and J by 0 bases, with 5 bases of the junction left unmatched. This CDR3 spans 15 amino acids. Germline CDR1 is SGHNT and CDR2 is YYREEE (reference sequence). The CDR3 sequence is CASSETGRSTDTQYF. In DNA form, the CDR3 reads TGTGCCAGCAGCGAGACAGGGCGTAGCACAGATACGCAGTATTTT. The full variable domain, in which reference TRBV5-4 and TRBJ2-3 provide the parts outside the CDR3, is ETGVTQSPTHLIKTRGQQVTLRCSSQSGHNTVSWYQQALGQGPQFIFQYYREEENGRGNFPPRFSGLQFPNYSSELNVNALELDDSALYLCASSETGRSTDTQYFGPGTRLTVL.

The chain links TRBV29-1 to TRBJ1-4, with a weak D call TRBD1 (5 bases). Deletions cut 5 bases from V and 3 bases from J, with 19 bases between. The CDR3 consists of 16 residues. Germline V CDR1 and CDR2: SQVTM, ANQGSEA. CDR3 protein: CSVRAGRVSSNEKLFF. The CDR3 DNA reads TGCAGCGTTAGGGCAGGGCGCGTCTCGTCTAATGAAAAACTGTTTTTT.

J is TRBJ2-4 and V is TRBV7-2, with D perhaps given as TRBD1 or TRBD2 (5 bases each). The V end lost 8 bases, the J end lost 1 base, and 9 bases lay between the germline ends. The CDR3 length is 13 residues. CDR1 SGHTA and CDR2 FQGNSA come from the germline V gene. The CDR3 nucleotides read TGTGCCAGCGGGGGTTTCGCCAAAAACATTCAGTACTTC. This encodes CASGGFAKNIQYF.

This chain connects TRBV9 to TRBJ1-1, with D possibly matching TRBD1 (5 bases). In germline, CDR1 is SGDLS, CDR2 YYNGEE. The V end was cut by 3 bases, the J end by 3 bases, with 15 bases between. There are 15 residues in the CDR3. The CDR3 DNA is TGTGCCAGCAGCGGCCGACAGCGCGGGCACACTGAAGCTTTCTTT. Its translation: CASSGRQRGHTEAFF.

As concerns this clone: The same CDR3 arises from other DNA sequences in this sample as well. J is TRBJ2-7 and V is TRBV7-2; D is perhaps TRBD2 (6 bases). CDR3 length: 13 residues. The V gene's germline CDR1 is SGHTA and CDR2 FQGNSA. V lost 3 bases and J 3 bases, leaving 9 bases between the germline ends. The DNA of the CDR3 is TGTGCCAGCAGCTTGGGGACTTTCTACGAGCAGTACTTC. Protein product: CASSLGTFYEQYF.

J is TRBJ2-3 and V is TRBV7-2; no clear D gene. V was clipped by 1 base and J by 14 bases, with 19 bases between them. The CDR3 length is 14 residues. Germline CDR1 SGHTA, CDR2 FQGNSA. For the CDR3, the DNA is TGTGCCAGCAGCTTAGGCAGCCTCGGTCAGGCGGTGTATTTT. This translates into CASSLGSLGQAVYF.

This clone was detected a few times. V usage is TRBV6-6 and J usage is TRBJ1-6, with 8 bases lining up with TRBD1. Germline-derived CDR1 and CDR2 are MNHNY and SVGAGI (reference sequence). Trimming removed 2 bases from V and 10 bases from J; junction bases left unmatched: 10. This CDR3 is 16 amino acids long. The DNA for the CDR3 is TGTGCCAGCAGTTACGCGGGACAGGCCGGGAAGTCACCCCTCCACTTT. Translating it yields CASSYAGQAGKSPLHF.

The chain carries TRBV4-3 and TRBJ1-2, with D possibly matching TRBD1 (6 bases). Trimming took 4 bases from V and 7 from J, leaving 16 bases between them. The germline V gene encodes CDR1 LGHNA and CDR2 YSLEER. CDR3 size: 14 residues. The DNA for the CDR3 is TGCGCCAGCAGCCCCTATCAGGGGCAAGGTGGCTACACCTTC. Its protein product is CASSPYQGQGGYTF.

This clone came up a few times. J is TRBJ1-2 and V is TRBV30, with a possible D match to TRBD1 (5 bases). This CDR3 region has 12 residues. Looked up from germline, CDR1 is GTSNPN and CDR2 is SVGIG (reference sequence). DNA for the CDR3: TGTGCTTGGGGCGCAGGGAACTATGGCTACACCTTC. It is translated as CAWGAGNYGYTF. The entire variable domain, with the rest obtained from reference TRBV30 and TRBJ1-2, is as follows: SQTIHQWPATLVQPVGSPLSLECTVEGTSNPNLYWYRQAAGRGLQLLFYSVGIGQISSEVPQNLSASRPQDRQFILSSKKLLLSDSGFYLCAWGAGNYGYTFGSGTRLTVV.

The chain has TRBV5-1 and TRBJ2-5, with 9 nucleotides matching TRBD1. The CDR3 loop spans 16 amino acids. Germline trimming cut 0 bases from V and 7 bases from J; bases unmatched to any gene: 10. Germline loops: CDR1 SGHRS, CDR2 YFSETQ. In nucleotides, the CDR3 is TGCGCCAGCAGCTTGGCCCATACAGGGGGCTTGGGGACCCAGTACTTC. Translating gives CASSLAHTGGLGTQYF.

The chain has TRBV12-5 and TRBJ2-5; TRBD1 is a possible D gene (6 bases). There are 15 residues in the CDR3. The ends were cut back, 3 bases at V and 1 base at J, with 12 bases in the middle. Germline-derived CDR1 and CDR2 are LGHNT and FRNRAP. CDR3 in amino acids: CASGFLPTGQETQYF. The CDR3 DNA reads TGTGCTAGTGGTTTCCTTCCGACAGGCCAAGAGACCCAGTACTTC.

This clone appeared a few times. At the DNA level, this CDR3 is encoded by other sequences in the same sample as well. The chain combines TRBV30 with TRBJ1-3; D unresolved. Germline V CDR1 and CDR2: GTSNPN, SVGIG (reference sequence). Trimming stripped 3 bases from V and 0 bases from J, with 3 bases between. This CDR3 is built from 12 residues. In DNA form, the CDR3 reads TGTGCCTGGAGATCCTCTGGAAACACCATATATTTT. Protein: CAWRSSGNTIYF.

CDR3: CASRRQGGSPEAFF. CDR3 DNA sequence: TGCGCCAGCAGGCGACAGGGTGGGTCGCCTGAAGCTTTCTTT. The chain employs TRBV4-1 and TRBJ1-1; TRBD1 aligns across 7 bases. V gave up 6 bases and J gave up 6 bases; unmatched junction bases: 10. Germline V gene sequence: CDR1 MGHRA, CDR2 YSYEKL. This CDR3 has 14 residues.

This chain joins TRBV28 and TRBJ1-5, with unresolved D. V was cut by 6 bases and J by 3 bases, with 9 bases left in between. The CDR3 totals 13 residues. In germline, CDR1 is MDHEN, CDR2 SYDVKM. The CDR3 loop is CASRILTNQPQHF. The CDR3 DNA reads as TGTGCCAGCAGGATCCTTACCAATCAGCCCCAGCATTTT. Complete variable domain (other parts from reference TRBV28 and TRBJ1-5): DVKVTQSSRYLVKRTGEKVFLECVQDMDHENMFWYRQDPGLGLRLIYFSYDVKMKEKGDIPEGYSVSREKKERFSLILESASTNQTSMYLCASRILTNQPQHFGDGTRLSIL.

This clone was recorded a few times. The rearrangement joins TRBV7-2 to TRBJ2-1; TRBD2 agrees at 8 bases. Germline V CDR1 and CDR2: SGHTA, FQGNSA. Trimming at V came to 0 bases and at J to 9 bases, leaving 4 bases not matched to a gene. The CDR3 length is 14 residues. This chain's CDR3 is CASSLASGSVEQFF. CDR3 DNA: TGTGCCAGCAGCTTAGCGAGCGGGAGCGTTGAGCAGTTCTTC.